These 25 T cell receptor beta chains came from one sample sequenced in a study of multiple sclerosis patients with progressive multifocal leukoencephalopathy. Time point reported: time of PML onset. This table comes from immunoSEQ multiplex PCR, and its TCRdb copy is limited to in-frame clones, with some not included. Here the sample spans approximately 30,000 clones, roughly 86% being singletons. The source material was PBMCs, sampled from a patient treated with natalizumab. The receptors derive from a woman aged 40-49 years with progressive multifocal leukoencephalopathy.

The CDR3 here is CASSPQSRDQETQYF. The CDR3 DNA is TGTGCCAGCAGCCCACAGTCGAGGGACCAAGAGACCCAGTACTTC. This rearrangement joins TRBV7-4 to TRBJ2-5; D is possibly TRBD2 (5 bases). CDR1 SGHVT and CDR2 SQSDAQ come from the germline V gene. The CDR3 contains 15 residues. V was shortened by 5 bases and J by 0 bases, with 13 bases between the two germline ends.

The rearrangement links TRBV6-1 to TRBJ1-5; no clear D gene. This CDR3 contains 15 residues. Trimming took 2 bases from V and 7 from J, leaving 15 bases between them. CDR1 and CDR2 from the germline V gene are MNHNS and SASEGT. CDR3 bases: TGTGCCAGCAGTGAACTACGACTGGGAGGACAGCCCCAGCATTTT. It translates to CASSELRLGGQPQHF.

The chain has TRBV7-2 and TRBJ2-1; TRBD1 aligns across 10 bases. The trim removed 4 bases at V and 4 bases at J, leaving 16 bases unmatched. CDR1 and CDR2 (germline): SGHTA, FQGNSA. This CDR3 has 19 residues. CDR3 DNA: TGTGCCAGCAGCTCCCGGAAGTTAGACAGGGGGCGATTTTACAATGAGCAGTTCTTC. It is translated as CASSSRKLDRGRFYNEQFF.

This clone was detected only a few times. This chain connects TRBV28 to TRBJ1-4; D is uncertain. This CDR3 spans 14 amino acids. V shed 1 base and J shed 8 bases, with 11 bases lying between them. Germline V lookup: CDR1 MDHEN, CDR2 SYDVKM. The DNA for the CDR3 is TGTGCCAGCAGTTTATCTCCCGCGGGGGAAAAACTGTTTTTT. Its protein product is CASSLSPAGEKLFF.

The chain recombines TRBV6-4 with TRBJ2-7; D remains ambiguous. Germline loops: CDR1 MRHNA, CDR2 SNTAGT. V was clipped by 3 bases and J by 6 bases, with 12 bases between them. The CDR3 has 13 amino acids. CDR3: CASSDNPLSEQYF. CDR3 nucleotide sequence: TGTGCCAGCAGTGATAATCCCCTGAGCGAGCAGTACTTC.

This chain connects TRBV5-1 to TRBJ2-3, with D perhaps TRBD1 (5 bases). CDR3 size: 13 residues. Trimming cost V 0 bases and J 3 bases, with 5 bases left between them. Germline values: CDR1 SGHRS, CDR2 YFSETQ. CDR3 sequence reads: CASSLAGTDTQYF. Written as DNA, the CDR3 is TGCGCCAGCAGCTTGGCAGGGACAGATACGCAGTATTTT.

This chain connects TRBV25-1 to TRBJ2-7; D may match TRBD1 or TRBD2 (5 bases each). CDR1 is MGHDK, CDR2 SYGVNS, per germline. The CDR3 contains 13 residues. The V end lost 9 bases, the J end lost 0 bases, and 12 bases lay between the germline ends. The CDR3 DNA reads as TGTGCCAGTTTGCCCGGGACCTCCTACGAGCAGTACTTC. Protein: CASLPGTSYEQYF.

CDR3 sequence (DNA): TGCGCCAGCAGCTTGGTCCCAGCGGGGTCTAGCACAGATACGCAGTATTTT. Translated, it gives CASSLVPAGSSTDTQYF. The rearrangement joins TRBV5-1 to TRBJ2-3, with 7 bases matching TRBD2. The CDR3 has 17 amino acids. Trimming took 0 bases from V and 0 from J; bases not matched to a gene: 7. Germline assignment: CDR1 SGHRS and CDR2 YFSETQ.

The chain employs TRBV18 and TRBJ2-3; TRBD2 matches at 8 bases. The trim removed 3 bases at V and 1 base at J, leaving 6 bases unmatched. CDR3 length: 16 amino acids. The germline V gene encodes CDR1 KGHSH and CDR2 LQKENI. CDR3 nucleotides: TGTGCCAGCTCACCCCGGCCGACTAGCGGCACAGATACGCAGTATTTT. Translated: CASSPRPTSGTDTQYF.

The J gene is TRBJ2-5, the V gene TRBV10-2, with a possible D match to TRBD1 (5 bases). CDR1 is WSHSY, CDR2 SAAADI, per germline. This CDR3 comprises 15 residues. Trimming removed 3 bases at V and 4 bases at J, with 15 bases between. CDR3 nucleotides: TGCGCCAGCAGTGACGTTTCAGGGTGGGGAGAGACCCAGTACTTC. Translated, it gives CASSDVSGWGETQYF.

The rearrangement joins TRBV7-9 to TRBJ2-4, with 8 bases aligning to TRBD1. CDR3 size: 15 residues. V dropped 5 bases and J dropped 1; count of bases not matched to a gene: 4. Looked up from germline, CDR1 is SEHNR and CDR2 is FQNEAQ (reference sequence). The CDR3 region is CASSHRDRAKNIQYF. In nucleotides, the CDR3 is TGTGCCAGCAGCCACCGGGACAGGGCCAAAAACATTCAGTACTTC.

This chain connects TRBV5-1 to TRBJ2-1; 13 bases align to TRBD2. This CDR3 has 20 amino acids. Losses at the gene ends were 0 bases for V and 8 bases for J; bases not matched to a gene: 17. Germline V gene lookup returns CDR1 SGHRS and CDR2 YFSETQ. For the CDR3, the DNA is TGCGCCAGCAGCTTGGTTGGGGACGGGACTAGCGGGAAGTTATGGGATGAGCAGTTCTTC. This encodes CASSLVGDGTSGKLWDEQFF.

This chain's CDR3 is CASRQGGQPQHF. CDR3 coding DNA: TGTGCCAGCCGGCAGGGTGGGCAGCCCCAGCATTTT. This sequence joins TRBV19 and TRBJ1-5; maybe TRBD1 (5 bases). V was pared by 9 bases and J by 7 bases, with 13 bases between. The CDR3 sequence is 12 residues long. Per germline, CDR1 LNHDA and CDR2 SQIVND (reference sequence). Filled out from reference TRBV19 and TRBJ1-5, the complete variable domain reads DGGITQSPKYLFRKEGQNVTLSCEQNLNHDAMYWYRQDPGQGLRLIYYSQIVNDFQKGDIAEGYSVSREKKESFPLTVTSAQKNPTAFYLCASRQGGQPQHFGDGTRLSIL.

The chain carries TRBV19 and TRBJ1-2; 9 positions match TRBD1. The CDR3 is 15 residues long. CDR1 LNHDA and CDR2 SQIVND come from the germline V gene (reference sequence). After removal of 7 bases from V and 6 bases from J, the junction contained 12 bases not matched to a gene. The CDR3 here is CASIESRDRVHGYTF. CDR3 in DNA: TGTGCCAGTATAGAGAGCCGGGACAGGGTCCATGGCTACACCTTC.

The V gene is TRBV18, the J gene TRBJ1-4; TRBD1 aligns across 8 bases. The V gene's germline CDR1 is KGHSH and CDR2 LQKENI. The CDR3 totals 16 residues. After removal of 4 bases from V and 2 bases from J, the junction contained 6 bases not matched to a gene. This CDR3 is CASSRGQGGTNEKLFF. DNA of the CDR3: TGTGCCAGCTCACGAGGACAGGGCGGGACTAATGAAAAACTGTTTTTT.

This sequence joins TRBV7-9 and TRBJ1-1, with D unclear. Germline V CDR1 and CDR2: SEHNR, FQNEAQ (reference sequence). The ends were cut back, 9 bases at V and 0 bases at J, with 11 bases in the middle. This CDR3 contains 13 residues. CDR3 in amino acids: CASHWELNTEAFF. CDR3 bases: TGTGCCAGTCACTGGGAGCTGAACACTGAAGCTTTCTTT.

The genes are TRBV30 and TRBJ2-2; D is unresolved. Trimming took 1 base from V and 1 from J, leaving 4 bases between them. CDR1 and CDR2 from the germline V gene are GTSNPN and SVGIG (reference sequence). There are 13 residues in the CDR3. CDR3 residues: CAWSGMNTGELFF. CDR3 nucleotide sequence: TGTGCCTGGAGTGGCATGAACACCGGGGAGCTGTTTTTT.

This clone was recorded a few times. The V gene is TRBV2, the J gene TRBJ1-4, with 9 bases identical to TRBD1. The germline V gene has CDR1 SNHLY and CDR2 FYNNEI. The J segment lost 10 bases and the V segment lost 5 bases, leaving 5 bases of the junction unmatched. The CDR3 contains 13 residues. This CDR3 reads CASSPRQGGKLFF. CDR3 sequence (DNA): TGTGCCAGCAGTCCCCGACAGGGGGGAAAACTGTTTTTT.

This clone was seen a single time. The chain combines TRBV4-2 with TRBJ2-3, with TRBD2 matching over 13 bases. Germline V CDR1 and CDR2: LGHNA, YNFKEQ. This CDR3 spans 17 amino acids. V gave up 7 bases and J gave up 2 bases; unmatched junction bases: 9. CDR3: CASTWTSGGSFTDTQYF. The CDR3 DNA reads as TGTGCCAGCACGTGGACTAGCGGGGGTTCCTTCACAGATACGCAGTATTTT.

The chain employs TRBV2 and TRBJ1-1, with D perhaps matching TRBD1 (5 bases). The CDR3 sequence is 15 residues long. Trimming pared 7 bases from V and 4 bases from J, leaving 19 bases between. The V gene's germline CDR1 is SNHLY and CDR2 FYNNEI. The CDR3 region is CASNSREGVGTEAFF. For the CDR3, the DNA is TGTGCCAGCAATTCGAGGGAAGGGGTGGGCACTGAAGCTTTCTTT.

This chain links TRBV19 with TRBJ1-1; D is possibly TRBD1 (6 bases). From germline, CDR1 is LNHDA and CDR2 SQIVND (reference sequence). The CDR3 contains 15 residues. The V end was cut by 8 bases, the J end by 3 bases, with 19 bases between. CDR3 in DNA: TGTGCCAGTTCCTTTGCCCCCGGACAGCACACTGAAGCTTTCTTT. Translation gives CASSFAPGQHTEAFF.

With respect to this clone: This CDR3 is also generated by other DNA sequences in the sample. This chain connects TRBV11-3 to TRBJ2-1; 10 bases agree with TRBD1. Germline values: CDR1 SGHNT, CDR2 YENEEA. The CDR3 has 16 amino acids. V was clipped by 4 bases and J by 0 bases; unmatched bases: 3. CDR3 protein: CASSSRDRGSYNEQFF. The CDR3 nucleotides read TGTGCCAGCAGCTCGAGGGACAGGGGCTCCTACAATGAGCAGTTCTTC.

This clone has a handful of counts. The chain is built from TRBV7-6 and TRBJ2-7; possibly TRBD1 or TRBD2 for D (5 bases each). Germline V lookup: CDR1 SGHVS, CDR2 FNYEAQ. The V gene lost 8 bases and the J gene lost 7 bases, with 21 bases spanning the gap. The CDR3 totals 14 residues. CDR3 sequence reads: CASARGPQDWEQYF. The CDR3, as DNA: TGTGCCAGCGCGAGGGGCCCCCAGGACTGGGAGCAGTACTTC.

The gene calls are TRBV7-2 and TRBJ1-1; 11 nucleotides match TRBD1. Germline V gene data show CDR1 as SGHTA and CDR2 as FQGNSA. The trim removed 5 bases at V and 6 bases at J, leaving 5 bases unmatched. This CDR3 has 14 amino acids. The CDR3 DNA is TGTGCCAGCAGCGCTGGGACAGGGGGGGCTGAAGCTTTCTTT. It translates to CASSAGTGGAEAFF.

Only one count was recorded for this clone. CDR3: CASSLKGEQFF. The CDR3 region has the DNA TGTGCCAGCAGCCTGAAAGGGGAGCAGTTCTTC. The chain recombines TRBV7-9 with TRBJ2-1, with D uncertain. V was shortened by 5 bases and J by 10 bases, with 9 bases between the two germline ends. The length of the CDR3 is 11 residues. Germline V gene lookup returns CDR1 SEHNR and CDR2 FQNEAQ (reference sequence).